The clone carrying this TCR beta chain appeared a few times. Antigen specificity is unknown. Alongside a J-beta primer mix, a sample-barcoded 5' primer served in a second PCR lasting about 6 to 12 cycles. Tagging of each cDNA molecule was performed by a template-switch adaptor with 12 random nucleotides. Each CDR3 protein gets one entry after TCRdb re-called the 5' RACE reads with MiXCR. The sample consists of hundreds of thousands of distinct CDR3 sequences, around 32% of them appearing once. This sample is drawn from a study of blood T cells in healthy people across ages. Across the whole study: Template switching recovered approximately one barcoded beta molecule for every two T cells.

Overall study results and limits: TCR beta diversity tracked closely with naive T cell percentage. Naive CD4+ cell counts and diversity both ran higher in long-lived than in aged donors.

CDR1 and CDR2 (germline): MNHEY, SVGAGI. V was trimmed by 1 base and J by 6 bases, leaving 15 bases between them. There are 15 residues in the CDR3. The chain employs TRBV6-5 and TRBJ1-2; no reliable D call. Sequenced material: blood. This clonotype was obtained from a woman of 80 years or more in good health. The CDR3 here is CASSYYQAGHHGYTF. CDR3 bases: TGTGCCAGCAGTTACTACCAGGCAGGCCACCATGGCTACACCTTC.